Listed here are 11 T cell receptor beta chains from one sample, sequenced in a study of T cell responses to AZD1222 COVID-19 vaccine. The table came from immunoSEQ multiplex PCR; TCRdb's copy has only in-frame clones and leaves some out. The sample gives some 120,000 clones, around 89% of which show up once; over 9% is in the top ten. The source material was peripheral blood, sampled 28 days after the second AZD1222 dose. Receptors originate from an adult who received the AZD1222 COVID-19 vaccine.

This clone was recorded only once. The rearrangement joins TRBV27 to TRBJ1-4; D might be TRBD1 (5 bases). The ends were cut back, 4 bases at V and 5 bases at J, with 8 bases in the middle. Germline loops: CDR1 MNHEY, CDR2 SMNVEV (reference sequence). This CDR3 has 13 amino acids. In DNA form, the CDR3 reads TGTGCCAGCAGTTCGGGGCAGAATGAAAAACTGTTTTTT. Translated, it gives CASSSGQNEKLFF. Looking up the rest from reference TRBV27 and TRBJ1-4 gives the full variable domain: EAQVTQNPRYLITVTGKKLTVTCSQNMNHEYMSWYRQDPGLGLRQIYYSMNVEVTDKGDVPEGYKVSRKEKRNFPLILESPSPNQTSLYFCASSSGQNEKLFFGSGTQLSVL.

The chain has TRBV19 and TRBJ2-4, with 10 bases matching TRBD1. Germline V gene data show CDR1 as LNHDA and CDR2 as SQIVND (reference sequence). V lost 6 bases to trimming and J lost 8 bases; unmatched junction nucleotides: 4. The CDR3 has 13 residues. CDR3 DNA sequence: TGTGCCAGTAGAGACAGGGGGCTTGACATTCAGTACTTC. This encodes CASRDRGLDIQYF.

This chain connects TRBV11-2 to TRBJ1-2, with 9 bases lining up with TRBD1. CDR3 length: 14 residues. The germline V gene encodes CDR1 SGHAT and CDR2 FQNNGV. V trimming: 5 bases; J trimming: 7 bases; junction bases outside the gene matches: 8. CDR3 in amino acids: CASSTGGAYGGYTF. The CDR3 region has the DNA TGTGCCAGCAGCACAGGGGGCGCTTACGGTGGCTACACCTTC.

The genes are TRBV12-5 and TRBJ1-4, with 8 bases matching TRBD1. Trimming removed 1 base from V and 7 bases from J; junction bases left unmatched: 8. Germline V gene sequence: CDR1 LGHNT, CDR2 FRNRAP. This CDR3 has 16 amino acids. CDR3 sequence reads: CASGLDPTGAGEKLFF. The CDR3, as DNA: TGTGCTAGTGGTTTGGACCCGACAGGGGCGGGTGAAAAACTGTTTTTT.

This chain joins TRBV7-5 and TRBJ2-4; TRBD2, the D gene given by the table, was not confirmed from the DNA. TRBV7-5 is recorded as a pseudogene. The CDR3 is made up of 15 amino acids. Written as DNA, the CDR3 is TGTGCCAGAAGCTTTGCGACTAGCGGATCAAACATTCAGTACTTC. Its protein product is CARSFATSGSNIQYF.

This clone has only a few counts. The V and J genes are TRBV10-1 and TRBJ1-6; D is uncertain. Trimming removed 3 bases at V and 9 bases at J, with 6 bases between. This CDR3 has 12 residues. Germline CDR1 reads WNHNN; CDR2 reads SYGVQD (reference sequence). CDR3 DNA: TGCGCCAGCAGTGACCGTCGTTCACCCCTCCACTTT. Translating it yields CASSDRRSPLHF.

This chain links TRBV4-1 with TRBJ1-1; tentative D call: TRBD1 (5 bases). The CDR3 spans 13 residues. Germline CDR1 is MGHRA and CDR2 is YSYEKL. With 1 base removed from V and 5 bases from J, the gap between germline ends came to 8 bases. The CDR3 nucleotides read TGCGCCAGCAGCCAAGGTCGGGGGACTGAAGCTTTCTTT. It yields the protein CASSQGRGTEAFF.

In regard to this clone: In the same sample, other DNA sequences code for this CDR3. The chain recombines TRBV20-1 with TRBJ2-1; D gene ambiguous. This CDR3 is 11 amino acids long. Trimming left V 6 bases short and J 3 bases short, with 6 bases between. Germline CDR1 and CDR2: DFQATT and SNEGSKA (reference sequence). The DNA for the CDR3 is TGCAGTGCACGAAGCTACAATGAGCAGTTCTTC. Translated, it gives CSARSYNEQFF.

This clone was seen just once. The chain couples TRBV2 to TRBJ1-5; no definite D call. Germline CDR1 is SNHLY and CDR2 is FYNNEI. V was pared by 8 bases and J by 6 bases, with 17 bases between. This CDR3 is built from 14 residues. The CDR3 loop reads CASHSDGSGQPQHF. The CDR3 DNA reads as TGTGCCAGCCACTCGGACGGTTCTGGTCAGCCCCAGCATTTT.

As for this clone: One junction end does not reproduce the germline sequence, and a read error may be involved. The chain links TRBV5-1 to TRBJ2-1; TRBD2 might be the D (5 bases). The CDR3 sequence is 14 residues long. Germline assignment: CDR1 SGHRS and CDR2 YFSETQ. CDR3 in DNA: TGCGTCAGCAGCGGACCCCCTCGGAGCGATGAGCAGTTCTTC. The encoded protein is CVSSGPPRSDEQFF. The full variable domain, completed using reference TRBV5-1 and TRBJ2-1, is KAGVTQTPRYLIKTRGQQVTLSCSPISGHRSVSWYQQTPGQGLQFLFEYFSETQRNKGNFPGRFSGRQFSNSRSEMNVSTLELGDSALYLCVSSGPPRSDEQFFGPGTRLTVL.

This chain links TRBV3-1 (or the pseudogene TRBV3-2) with TRBJ1-5; D perhaps matches TRBD1 (5 bases). V lost 2 bases, J lost 1 base, and 15 bases lay in between. This CDR3 is built from 17 residues. The germline V gene has CDR1 LGHDT and CDR2 YNNKEL (reference sequence). The CDR3 loop reads CASSQREEGRSNQPQHF. In nucleotides, the CDR3 is TGTGCCAGCAGCCAACGCGAGGAGGGGAGGAGCAATCAGCCCCAGCATTTT.